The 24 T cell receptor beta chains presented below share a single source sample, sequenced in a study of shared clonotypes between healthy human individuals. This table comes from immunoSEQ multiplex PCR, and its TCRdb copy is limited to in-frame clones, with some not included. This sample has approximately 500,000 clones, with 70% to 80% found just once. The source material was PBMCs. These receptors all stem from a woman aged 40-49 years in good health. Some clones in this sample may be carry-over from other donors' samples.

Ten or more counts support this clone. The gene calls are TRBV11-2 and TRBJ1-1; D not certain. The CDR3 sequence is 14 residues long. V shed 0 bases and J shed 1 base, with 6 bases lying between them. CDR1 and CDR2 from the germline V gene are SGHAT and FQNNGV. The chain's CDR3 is CASSLDGPNTEAFF. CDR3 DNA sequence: TGTGCCAGCAGCTTAGATGGCCCGAACACTGAAGCTTTCTTT.

CDR3 in amino acids: CASSPLRDSMNTEAFF. For the CDR3, the DNA is TGTGCCAGCAGCCCCCTGCGGGACTCCATGAACACTGAAGCTTTCTTT. This chain links TRBV9 with TRBJ1-1; tentative D call: TRBD1 (5 bases). This CDR3 region has 16 residues. The germline V gene has CDR1 SGDLS and CDR2 YYNGEE. The V gene lost 4 bases and the J gene lost 0 bases, with 16 bases spanning the gap.

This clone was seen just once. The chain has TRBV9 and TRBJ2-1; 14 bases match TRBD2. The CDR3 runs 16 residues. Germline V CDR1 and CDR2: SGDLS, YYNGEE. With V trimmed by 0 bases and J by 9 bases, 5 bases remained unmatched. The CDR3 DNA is TGTGCCAGCAGCGTAGGACTAGCGGGAGGGCTTACTGAGCAGTTCTTC. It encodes CASSVGLAGGLTEQFF.

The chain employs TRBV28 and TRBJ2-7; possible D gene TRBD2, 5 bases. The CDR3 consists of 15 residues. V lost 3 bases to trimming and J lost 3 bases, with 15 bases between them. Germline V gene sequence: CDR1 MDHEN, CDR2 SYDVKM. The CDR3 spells CASSFPASLVYEQYF. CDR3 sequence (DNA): TGTGCCAGCAGTTTTCCCGCTAGCTTAGTCTACGAGCAGTACTTC.

For the CDR3, the DNA is TGTGCCAGCAGCTTAAGGGCTAGCGGGGCGGTGCTGGGAGAGACCCAGTACTTC. Its protein is CASSLRASGAVLGETQYF. V is TRBV11-2 and J is TRBJ2-5; TRBD2 agrees at 9 bases. CDR1 is SGHAT, CDR2 FQNNGV, per germline. The CDR3 is 18 residues long. Losses at the gene ends were 2 bases for V and 4 bases for J; bases not matched to a gene: 14.

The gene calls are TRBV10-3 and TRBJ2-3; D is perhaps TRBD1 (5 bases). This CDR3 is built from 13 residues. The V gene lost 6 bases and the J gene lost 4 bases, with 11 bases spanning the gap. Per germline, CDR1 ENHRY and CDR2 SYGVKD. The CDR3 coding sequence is TGTGCCATCAGCAACGACAGCTCAGATACGCAGTATTTT. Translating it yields CAISNDSSDTQYF.

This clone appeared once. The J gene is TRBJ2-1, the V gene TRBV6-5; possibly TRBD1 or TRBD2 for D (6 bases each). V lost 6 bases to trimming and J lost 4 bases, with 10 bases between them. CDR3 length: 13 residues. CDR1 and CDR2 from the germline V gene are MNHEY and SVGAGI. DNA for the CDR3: TGTGCCAGCAGCGGGGGCCCATACAATGAGCAGTTCTTC. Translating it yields CASSGGPYNEQFF.

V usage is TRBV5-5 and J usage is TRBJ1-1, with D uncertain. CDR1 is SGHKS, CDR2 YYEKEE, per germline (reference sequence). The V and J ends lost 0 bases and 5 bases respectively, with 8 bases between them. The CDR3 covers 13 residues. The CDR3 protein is CASSLGLGTEAFF. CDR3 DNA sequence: TGTGCCAGCAGCTTGGGTTTGGGGACTGAAGCTTTCTTT.

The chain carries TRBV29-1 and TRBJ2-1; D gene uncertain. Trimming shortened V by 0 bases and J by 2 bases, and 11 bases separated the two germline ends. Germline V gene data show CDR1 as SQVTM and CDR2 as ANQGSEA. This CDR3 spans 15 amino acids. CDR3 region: CSVEDRHSTYNEQFF. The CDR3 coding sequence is TGCAGCGTTGAAGATCGACATAGCACCTACAATGAGCAGTTCTTC.

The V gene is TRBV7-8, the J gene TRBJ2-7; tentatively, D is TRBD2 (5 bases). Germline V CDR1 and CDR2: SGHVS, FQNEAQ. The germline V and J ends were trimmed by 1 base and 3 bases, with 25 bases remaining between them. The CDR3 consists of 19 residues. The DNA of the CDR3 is TGTGCCAGCAGCTTAGTGGTTATTAGGTCGCGACTACGGCTCTACGAGCAGTACTTC. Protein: CASSLVVIRSRLRLYEQYF. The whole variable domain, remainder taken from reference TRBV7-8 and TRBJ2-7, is GAGVSQSPRYKVAKRGQDVALRCDPISGHVSLFWYQQALGQGPEFLTYFQNEAQLDKSGLPSDRFFAERPEGSVSTLKIQRTQQEDSAVYLCASSLVVIRSRLRLYEQYFGPGTRLTVT.

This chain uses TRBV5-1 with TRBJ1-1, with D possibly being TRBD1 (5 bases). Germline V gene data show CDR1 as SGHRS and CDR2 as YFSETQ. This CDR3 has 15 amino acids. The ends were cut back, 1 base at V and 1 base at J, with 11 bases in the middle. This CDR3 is CASSLRTGSNTEAFF. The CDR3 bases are TGCGCCAGCAGCTTGCGAACAGGATCGAACACTGAAGCTTTCTTT.

CDR3 sequence (DNA): TGTGCCAGCAGCGACCGGGCCTTTGCATATGGCTACACCTTC. Translating gives CASSDRAFAYGYTF. The V call is TRBV7-8, the J call TRBJ1-2; D remains unclear. The CDR3 has 14 residues. V shed 5 bases and J shed 5 bases, with 15 bases lying between them. Germline V gene lookup returns CDR1 SGHVS and CDR2 FQNEAQ.

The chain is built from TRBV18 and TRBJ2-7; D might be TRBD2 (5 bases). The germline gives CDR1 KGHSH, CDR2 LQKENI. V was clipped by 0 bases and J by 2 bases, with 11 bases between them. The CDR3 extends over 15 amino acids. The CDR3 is CASSPPSQEAYEQYF. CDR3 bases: TGTGCCAGCTCACCACCGTCGCAGGAGGCCTACGAGCAGTACTTC.

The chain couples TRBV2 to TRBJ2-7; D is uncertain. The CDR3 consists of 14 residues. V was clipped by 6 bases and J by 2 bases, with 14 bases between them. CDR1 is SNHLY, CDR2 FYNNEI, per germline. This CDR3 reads CASSRQRRTYEQYF. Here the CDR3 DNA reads TGTGCCAGCAGCCGTCAGCGAAGGACCTACGAGCAGTACTTC.

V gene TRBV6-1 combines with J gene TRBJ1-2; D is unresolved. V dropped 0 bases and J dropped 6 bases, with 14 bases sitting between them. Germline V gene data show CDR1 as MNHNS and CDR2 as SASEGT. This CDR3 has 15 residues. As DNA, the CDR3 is TGTGCCAGCAGTGAAGCGGGCGGGTACGACGATGGCTACACCTTC. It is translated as CASSEAGGYDDGYTF.

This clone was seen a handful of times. CDR3 in amino acids: CASSYEGYSNQPQHF. In DNA form, the CDR3 reads TGTGCCAGCAGTTACGAGGGCTATAGCAATCAGCCCCAGCATTTT. The chain links TRBV6-5 to TRBJ1-5; no reliable D call. CDR1 MNHEY and CDR2 SVGAGI come from the germline V gene. V lost 2 bases and J lost 0, with 8 bases in between. There are 15 residues in the CDR3.

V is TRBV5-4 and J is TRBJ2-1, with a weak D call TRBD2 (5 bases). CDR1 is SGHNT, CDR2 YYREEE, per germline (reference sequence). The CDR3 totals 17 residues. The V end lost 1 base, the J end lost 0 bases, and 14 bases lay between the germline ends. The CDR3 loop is CASSLTLTGSSYNEQFF. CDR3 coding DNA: TGTGCCAGCAGCTTGACTCTGACTGGGAGCTCCTACAATGAGCAGTTCTTC.

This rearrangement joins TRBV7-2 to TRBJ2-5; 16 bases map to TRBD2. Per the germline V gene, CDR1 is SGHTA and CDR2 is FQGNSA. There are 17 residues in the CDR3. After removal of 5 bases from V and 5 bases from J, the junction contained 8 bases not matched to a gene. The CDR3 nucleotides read TGTGCCAGCAGCCTAGGGACTAGCGGGAGGGCCTGGGAGACCCAGTACTTC. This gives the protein CASSLGTSGRAWETQYF.

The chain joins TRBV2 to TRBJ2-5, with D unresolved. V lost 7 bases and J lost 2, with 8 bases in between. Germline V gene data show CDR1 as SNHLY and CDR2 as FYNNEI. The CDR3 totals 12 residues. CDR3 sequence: CASKVYQETQYF. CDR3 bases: TGTGCCAGCAAGGTGTATCAAGAGACCCAGTACTTC.

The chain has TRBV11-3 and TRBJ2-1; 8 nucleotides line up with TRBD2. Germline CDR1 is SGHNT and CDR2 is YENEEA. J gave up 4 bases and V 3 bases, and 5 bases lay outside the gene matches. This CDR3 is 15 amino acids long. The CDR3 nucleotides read TGTGCCAGCAGCTTGGGACTAGGAGGATACAATGAGCAGTTCTTC. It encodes CASSLGLGGYNEQFF.

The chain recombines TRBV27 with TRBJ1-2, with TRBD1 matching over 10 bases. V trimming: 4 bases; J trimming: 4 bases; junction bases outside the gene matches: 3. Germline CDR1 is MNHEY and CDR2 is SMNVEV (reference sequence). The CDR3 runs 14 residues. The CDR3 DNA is TGTGCCAGCAGTTCAAGACAGGGGGCCTATGGCTACACCTTC. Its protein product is CASSSRQGAYGYTF.

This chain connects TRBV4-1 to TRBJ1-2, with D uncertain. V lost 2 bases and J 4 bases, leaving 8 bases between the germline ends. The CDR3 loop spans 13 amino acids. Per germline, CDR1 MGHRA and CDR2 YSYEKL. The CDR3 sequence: CASSQTGLYGYTF. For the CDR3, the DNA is TGCGCCAGCAGCCAAACCGGGCTCTATGGCTACACCTTC.

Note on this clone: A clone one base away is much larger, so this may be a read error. Here the CDR3 DNA reads TGTGCCAGCAGCTTGCGGGAGAGCTCCTACAATGAGCAGTTCTTC. It encodes CASSLRESSYNEQFF. This chain connects TRBV7-9 to TRBJ2-1, with 7 bases lining up with TRBD2. CDR1 is SEHNR, CDR2 FQNEAQ, per germline (reference sequence). This CDR3 region has 15 residues. Unmatched junction bases numbered 2, after V lost 3 bases and J lost 0 bases.

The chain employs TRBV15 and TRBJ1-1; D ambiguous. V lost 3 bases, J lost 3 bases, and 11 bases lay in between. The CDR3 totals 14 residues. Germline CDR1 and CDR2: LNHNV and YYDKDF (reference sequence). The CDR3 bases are TGTGCCACCAGCAGGGAAGCGGAGGACACTGAAGCTTTCTTT. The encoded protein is CATSREAEDTEAFF. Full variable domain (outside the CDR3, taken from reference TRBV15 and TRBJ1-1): DAMVIQNPRYQVTQFGKPVTLSCSQTLNHNVMYWYQQKSSQAPKLLFHYYDKDFNNEADTPDNFQSRRPNTSFCFLDIRSPGLGDTAMYLCATSREAEDTEAFFGQGTRLTVV.